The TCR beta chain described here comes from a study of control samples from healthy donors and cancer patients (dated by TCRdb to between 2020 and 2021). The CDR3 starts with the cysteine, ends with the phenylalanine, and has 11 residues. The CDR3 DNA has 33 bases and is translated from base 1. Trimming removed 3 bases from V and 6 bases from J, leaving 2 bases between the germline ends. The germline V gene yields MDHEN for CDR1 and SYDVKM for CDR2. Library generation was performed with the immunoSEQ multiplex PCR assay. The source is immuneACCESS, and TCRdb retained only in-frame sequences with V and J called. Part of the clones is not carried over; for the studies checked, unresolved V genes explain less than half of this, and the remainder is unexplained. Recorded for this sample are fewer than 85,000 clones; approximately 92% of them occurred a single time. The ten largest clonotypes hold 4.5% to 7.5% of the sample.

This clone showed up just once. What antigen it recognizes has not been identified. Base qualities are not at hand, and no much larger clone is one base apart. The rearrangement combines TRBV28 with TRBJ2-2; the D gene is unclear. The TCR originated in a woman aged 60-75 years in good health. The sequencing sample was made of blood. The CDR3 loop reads CASSFAGELFF. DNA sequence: TGTGCCAGCAGTTTTGCCGGGGAGCTGTTTTTT.